This TCR beta chain appears in the sequencing data of a study of cytomegalovirus exposure and HLA in healthy donors. Of note for this clone: Its cognate antigen is unknown.

Researchers ran the PCR with 60 Vbeta and 13 Jbeta primers. TCRdb's copy holds only in-frame clones and misses some; the assay was immunoSEQ multiplex PCR. The sample holds 55,000 to 85,000 clones. Study-wide results and limits: Previous analysis showed most TCR beta V segments were productive about 90% or about 30% of the time. Researchers counted around 170 TCR beta chains as cytomegalovirus-associated. Despite most TCR sequences being rare, some public TCRs occurred in many donors. For TCR beta chains, V- and J-gene trimming was later linked to a missense DCLRE1C variant.

This CDR3 comprises 16 residues. The J segment lost 6 bases and the V segment lost 5 bases, leaving 14 bases of the junction unmatched. CDR1 and CDR2 from the germline V gene are LNHDA and SQIVND (reference sequence). The sequenced sample consisted of PBMCs. J is TRBJ1-1 and V is TRBV19, with 8 bases identical to TRBD1. This TCR came from a female donor in good health and CMV-seropositive. In DNA, the CDR3 is TGTGCCAGTAGTCCACGGACAGGGTTCGGGGCTGCTGAAGCTTTCTTT. Encoded protein: CASSPRTGFGAAEAFF.